Sequencing of this TCR beta chain was carried out in a study of shared clonotypes between healthy human individuals. DNA at 150 to 250 ng, 25,000 to 35,000 T cell genomes, went into sorted-subset replicate PCRs. Methods used by the authors: Filtering differed since immunoSEQ provided only junctions, with no quality scores. Sequenced by immunoSEQ multiplex PCR; TCRdb stores in-frame clones only, minus some. V and J calls plus clone size are reproduced from that table; the DNA served to infer D and trimming. Of approximately 530,000 clones in the sample, 96% were seen once. From germline, CDR1 is WSHSY and CDR2 SAAADI. The germline V and J ends were trimmed by 2 bases and 6 bases, with 17 bases remaining between them. The CDR3 consists of 16 residues. Naive CD45RA+ and memory CD45RA-negative subsets were split from CD4+ cells.

This receptor was obtained from a woman aged 30 to 39 in good health. What was sequenced was naive CD4+ T cells sorted from blood. Subset here: CD45RA+ positively selected. The chain employs TRBV10-2 and TRBJ2-1; D may be TRBD1 (6 bases). The CDR3 spells CASSETPGATINEQFF. DNA for the CDR3: TGCGCCAGCAGTGAGACACCAGGGGCTACAATCAATGAGCAGTTCTTC.